This TCR beta chain originates from a study of control samples from healthy donors and cancer patients. Profiled with immunoSEQ multiplex PCR; TCRdb holds only in-frame clones, not every one. This sample carries 60,000 to 80,000 clones, roughly 84% of them seen once, and the ten largest clones take more than 3%. V lost 6 bases and J lost 3; bases outside the gene matches: 12. This CDR3 is built from 16 residues. Germline V gives CDR1 SGHTA, CDR2 FQGNSA. Sample: blood. V and J are TRBV7-2 and TRBJ2-3, with 7 nucleotides matching TRBD2. This TCR derives from a woman between 45 and 60 years old in good health. The CDR3 loop is CASSHGWGGVTDTQYF. The CDR3 nucleotides read TGTGCCAGCAGTCACGGCTGGGGGGGGGTGACAGATACGCAGTATTTT.